These T cell receptor beta chains were read from a single sample in a study of siplizumab effects on memory and regulatory T cells. Only in-frame clones appear in the TCRdb table, and some are missing; sequencing was by immunoSEQ multiplex PCR. Of about 120,000 clones in the sample, 93% were seen once. Source material: non-Treg CD4+ T cells sorted from blood. These receptors were collected from a human donor in good health. Both conserved end residues are part of each CDR3. A D gene is named only where the DNA matches it firmly. Size values are once, few and many counts, or a class for expanded clones, and some rows have none.

J gene	clone size	D gene	V gene	CDR3 protein	CDR3 DNA
TRBJ1-6	-	-	TRBV19	CASSTGRGSYNSPLHF	TGTGCCAGTAGTACCGGGCGGGGTTCCTATAATTCACCCCTCCACTTT
TRBJ2-7	-	TRBD2	TRBV9	CASSVSGGGTNEQYF	TGTGCCAGCAGCGTAAGCGGGGGGGGCACCAACGAGCAGTACTTC
TRBJ1-5	-	-	TRBV5-1	CASSLEGGNQPQHF	TGCGCCAGCAGCTTGGAAGGGGGCAATCAGCCCCAGCATTTT
TRBJ2-3	-	TRBD2	TRBV6-4	CASSDPSGGTDTQYF	TGTGCCAGCAGTGACCCTAGCGGGGGTACAGATACGCAGTATTTT
TRBJ1-2	-	-	TRBV28	CASSSPGSPYGYTF	TGTGCCAGCAGCTCCCCTGGGTCACCATATGGCTACACCTTC
TRBJ1-1	-	-	TRBV5-8	CASSSIIGVFLAEAFF	TGTGCCAGCAGCTCCATTATAGGGGTCTTCTTGGCTGAAGCTTTCTTT
TRBJ1-6	-	-	TRBV9	CASSEGGREGSYNSPLHF	TGTGCCAGCAGCGAGGGAGGTCGGGAGGGCTCCTATAATTCACCCCTCCACTTT
TRBJ2-1	-	-	TRBV7-2	CASSYGDFYNEQFF	TGTGCCAGCAGCTATGGGGACTTCTACAATGAGCAGTTCTTC
TRBJ2-5	-	-	TRBV5-1	CASSLQETQYF	TGCGCCAGCAGTCTTCAAGAGACCCAGTACTTC
TRBJ2-5	-	TRBD2	TRBV28	CASSFSGGGSRETQYF	TGTGCCAGCAGTTTTAGCGGGGGGGGTAGTAGGGAGACCCAGTACTTC
TRBJ2-5	-	-	TRBV19	CASGSGSQETQYF	TGTGCCAGTGGCTCCGGGTCCCAAGAGACCCAGTACTTC
TRBJ1-1	-	TRBD1	TRBV15	CATSRANRGTEAFF	TGTGCCACCAGCAGAGCAAACAGGGGCACTGAAGCTTTCTTT
TRBJ2-5	-	TRBD2	TRBV19	CASSTPPPSGGAGETQYF	TGTGCCAGTAGTACGCCACCCCCTAGCGGGGGGGCCGGAGAGACCCAGTACTTC
TRBJ1-4	-	TRBD1	TRBV11-2	CASSRDREKLFF	TGTGCCAGCAGCCGGGACAGAGAAAAACTGTTTTTT
TRBJ1-3	-	-	TRBV5-4	CASSHDSANSGNTIYF	TGTGCCAGCAGCCATGACAGTGCAAACTCTGGAAACACCATATATTTT
TRBJ2-7	-	TRBD1	TRBV6-1	CASRPDRGPYEQYF	TGTGCCAGCAGGCCGGACAGGGGACCTTACGAGCAGTACTTC
TRBJ2-5	-	-	TRBV2	CASIPAKETQYF	TGTGCCAGCATCCCGGCTAAAGAGACCCAGTACTTC
TRBJ1-3	-	-	TRBV28	CASSSPLVISGNTIYF	TGTGCCAGCAGTTCCCCGCTCGTAATCTCTGGAAACACCATATATTTT
TRBJ1-6	few	-	TRBV7-6	CASSLETAKNSPLHF	TGTGCCAGCAGCTTAGAGACAGCCAAAAATTCACCCCTCCACTTT
TRBJ1-1	-	TRBD1	TRBV5-5	CASSFQGESEAFF	TGTGCCAGCAGCTTTCAGGGGGAGTCTGAAGCTTTCTTT
TRBJ2-7	-	-	TRBV15	CATSNLSSRRSYEQYF	TGTGCCACCAGCAATCTGTCCTCAAGGCGCTCCTACGAGCAGTACTTC
TRBJ1-3	-	TRBD1	TRBV6-6	CASRDTGGAGNTIYF	TGTGCCAGCAGAGACACAGGGGGCGCCGGAAACACCATATATTTT
TRBJ2-5	-	-	TRBV11-2	CASSLYGETQYF	TGTGCCAGCAGCTTATACGGAGAGACCCAGTACTTC
TRBJ1-1	-	-	TRBV7-9	CASSLNAAGGKAFF	TGTGCCAGCAGCTTAAACGCGGCGGGGGGTAAAGCTTTCTTT
TRBJ1-1	-	TRBD1	TRBV6-1	CASSSGTGSTGAFF	TGTGCCAGCAGTTCCGGGACAGGGTCTACTGGAGCTTTCTTT
TRBJ1-5	-	-	TRBV10-3	CAISESRAEQPQHF	TGTGCCATCAGTGAGTCAAGGGCCGAGCAGCCCCAGCATTTT
TRBJ2-2	-	TRBD1	TRBV7-9	CASSQRAGQGYTGELFF	TGTGCCAGCAGCCAACGGGCGGGACAGGGATACACCGGGGAGCTGTTTTTT
TRBJ2-3	-	-	TRBV4-1	CASSEKAGQLTDTQYF	TGCGCCAGCAGCGAAAAGGCGGGACAGCTCACAGATACGCAGTATTTT
TRBJ1-2	-	-	TRBV18	CASSPRDPAAYGYTF	TGTGCCAGCTCACCGAGGGATCCCGCGGCCTATGGCTACACCTTC
TRBJ1-1	-	-	TRBV7-8	CASSKQPNTEAFF	TGTGCCAGCAGCAAACAACCGAACACTGAAGCTTTCTTT
TRBJ2-3	-	-	TRBV18	CASSPQGGNTDTQYF	TGTGCCAGCTCACCACAGGGGGGGAACACAGATACGCAGTATTTT
TRBJ2-2	-	-	TRBV6-1	CASSGRGAGTGELFF	TGTGCCAGCAGTGGGAGAGGGGCCGGCACCGGGGAGCTGTTTTTT
TRBJ1-5	-	TRBD1	TRBV19	CASSIAPDRVPNQPQHF	TGTGCCAGTAGTATAGCCCCAGACAGGGTACCTAATCAGCCCCAGCATTTT
TRBJ1-1	-	-	TRBV10-1	CASSETPQGNTEAFF	TGCGCCAGCAGCGAGACCCCACAGGGGAACACTGAAGCTTTCTTT
TRBJ2-2	-	-	TRBV9	CASSVRGINTGELFF	TGTGCCAGCAGCGTGAGGGGGATCAACACCGGGGAGCTGTTTTTT
TRBJ1-2	once	-	TRBV15	CATSRLQGYGYTF	TGTGCCACCAGCAGACTTCAGGGTTATGGCTACACCTTC
TRBJ2-2	-	-	TRBV27	CASRRPDSLGETGELFF	TGTGCCAGCAGACGCCCCGACAGCCTTGGAGAGACCGGGGAGCTGTTTTTT
TRBJ1-5	-	-	TRBV5-6	CASSRREGPQHF	TGTGCCAGCAGCCGCCGGGAGGGGCCCCAGCATTTT
TRBJ2-3	-	-	TRBV29-1	CSVEDTDTQYF	TGCAGCGTTGAAGACACAGATACGCAGTATTTT
TRBJ2-1	-	TRBD2	TRBV5-1	CASAPSGGYNEQFF	TGCGCCAGCGCCCCCAGCGGGGGCTACAATGAGCAGTTCTTC
TRBJ1-1	few	-	TRBV20-1	CSPTEAFF	TGCAGTCCTACTGAAGCTTTCTTT
TRBJ1-1	-	-	TRBV2	CASFRENTEAFF	TGTGCCAGTTTCAGGGAAAACACTGAAGCTTTCTTT
TRBJ2-3	-	-	TRBV20-1	CSAHSPGAQYF	TGCAGTGCTCACTCTCCGGGGGCGCAGTATTTT
TRBJ2-2	-	TRBD2	TRBV19	CASSRLAGGSGELFF	TGTGCCAGTAGTAGACTAGCGGGGGGTTCCGGGGAGCTGTTTTTT
TRBJ1-2	-	-	TRBV2	CASSDFGGGYTF	TGTGCCAGCAGTGATTTTGGGGGCGGCTACACCTTC
TRBJ1-1	-	-	TRBV7-9	CASSLILNTEAFF	TGTGCCAGCAGCTTAATCCTGAACACTGAAGCTTTCTTT
TRBJ1-1	-	-	TRBV6-5	CASSFRPGDEAFF	TGTGCCAGCAGTTTCCGGCCGGGCGATGAAGCTTTCTTT
TRBJ2-7	-	-	TRBV28	CAIGRGGYEQYF	TGTGCCATCGGTAGAGGGGGCTACGAGCAGTACTTC
TRBJ1-1	-	-	TRBV7-9	CASSLEGWNTEAFF	TGTGCCAGCAGCTTAGAAGGCTGGAACACTGAAGCTTTCTTT
TRBJ2-7	-	-	TRBV6-1	CASSDWLGRVWYEQYF	TGTGCCAGCAGTGACTGGCTGGGAAGGGTTTGGTACGAGCAGTACTTC
TRBJ2-3	-	-	TRBV6-4	CASSETGGTDTQYF	TGTGCCAGCAGTGAAACGGGGGGCACAGATACGCAGTATTTT
TRBJ2-2	-	-	TRBV18	CASSPPVGNTGELFF	TGTGCCAGCTCACCACCTGTTGGCAATACCGGGGAGCTGTTTTTT
TRBJ2-7	-	TRBD1	TRBV5-1	CASSLQPGQGNYEQYF	TGCGCCAGCAGCTTGCAACCGGGACAGGGGAACTATGAGCAGTACTTC
TRBJ1-4	-	-	TRBV15	CATSRGGSNEKLFF	TGTGCCACCAGCCGTGGTGGATCGAATGAAAAACTGTTTTTT
TRBJ2-3	once	-	TRBV10-3	CAISDADTQYF	TGTGCCATCAGTGACGCAGATACGCAGTATTTT
TRBJ1-6	-	-	TRBV5-1	CASSLDDSSYNSPLHF	TGCGCCAGCAGCTTGGACGATTCCTCCTATAATTCACCCCTCCACTTT
TRBJ2-1	-	-	TRBV7-6	CASSLGLSRVGPRGEQFF	TGTGCCAGCAGCTTAGGCCTGTCAAGGGTGGGGCCACGAGGTGAGCAGTTCTTC
TRBJ2-2	-	TRBD2	TRBV4-1	CASKPGLASTGELFF	TGCGCCAGCAAGCCGGGACTAGCATCCACCGGGGAGCTGTTTTTT
TRBJ1-5	once	-	TRBV29-1	CSGPPDTFNQPQHF	TGCAGCGGCCCTCCGGACACATTCAATCAGCCCCAGCATTTT
TRBJ2-4	-	-	TRBV5-4	CASSLGGAKNIQYF	TGTGCCAGCAGCTTAGGCGGAGCCAAAAACATTCAGTACTTC